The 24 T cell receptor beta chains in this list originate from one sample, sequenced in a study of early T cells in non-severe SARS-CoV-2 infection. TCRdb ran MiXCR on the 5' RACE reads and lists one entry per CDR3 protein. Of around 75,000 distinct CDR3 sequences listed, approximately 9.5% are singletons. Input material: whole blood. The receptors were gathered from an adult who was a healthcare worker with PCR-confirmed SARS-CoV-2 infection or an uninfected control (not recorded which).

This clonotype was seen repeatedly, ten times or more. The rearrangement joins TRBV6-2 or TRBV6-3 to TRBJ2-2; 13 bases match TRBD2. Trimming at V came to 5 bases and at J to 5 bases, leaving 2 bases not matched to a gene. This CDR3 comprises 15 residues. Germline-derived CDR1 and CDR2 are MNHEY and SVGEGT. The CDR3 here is CASSGTSGVTGELFF. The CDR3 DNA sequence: TGTGCCAGCAGTGGGACTAGCGGGGTGACCGGGGAGCTGTTTTTT.

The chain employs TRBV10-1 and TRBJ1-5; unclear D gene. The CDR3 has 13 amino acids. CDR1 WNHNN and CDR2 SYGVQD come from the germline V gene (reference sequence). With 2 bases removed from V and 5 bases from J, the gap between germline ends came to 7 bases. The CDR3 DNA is TGCGCCAGCAGTGAGGTGTTGGATCAGCCCCAGCATTTT. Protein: CASSEVLDQPQHF.

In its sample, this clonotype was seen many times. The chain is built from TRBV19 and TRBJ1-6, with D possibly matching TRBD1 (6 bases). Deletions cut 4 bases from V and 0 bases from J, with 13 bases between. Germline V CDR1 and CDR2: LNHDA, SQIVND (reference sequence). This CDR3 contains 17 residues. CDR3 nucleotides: TGTGCCAGTAGTACGACAGGCCTTTTCTCCTATAATTCACCCCTCCACTTT. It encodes CASSTTGLFSYNSPLHF.

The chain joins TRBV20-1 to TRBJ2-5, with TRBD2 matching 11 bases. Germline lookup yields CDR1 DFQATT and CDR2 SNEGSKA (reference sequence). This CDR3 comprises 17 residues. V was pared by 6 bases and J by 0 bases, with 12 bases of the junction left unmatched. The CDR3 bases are TGCAGTGCCCCGCCTGGGACTAGCGGAAACGACCAAGAGACCCAGTACTTC. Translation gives CSAPPGTSGNDQETQYF.

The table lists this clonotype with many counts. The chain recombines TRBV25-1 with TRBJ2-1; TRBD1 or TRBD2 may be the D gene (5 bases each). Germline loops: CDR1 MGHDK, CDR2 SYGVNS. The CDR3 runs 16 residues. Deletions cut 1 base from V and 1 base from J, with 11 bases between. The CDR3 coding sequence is TGTGCCAGCAGTGAATCCACTAGGGGATCCTACAATGAGCAGTTCTTC. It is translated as CASSESTRGSYNEQFF.

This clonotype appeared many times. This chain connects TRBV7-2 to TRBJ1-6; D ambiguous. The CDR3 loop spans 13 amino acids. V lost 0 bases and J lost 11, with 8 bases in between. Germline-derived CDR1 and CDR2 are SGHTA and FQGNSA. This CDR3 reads CASSLARTPPLHF. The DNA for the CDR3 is TGTGCCAGCAGCTTAGCGCGCACTCCACCCCTCCACTTT.

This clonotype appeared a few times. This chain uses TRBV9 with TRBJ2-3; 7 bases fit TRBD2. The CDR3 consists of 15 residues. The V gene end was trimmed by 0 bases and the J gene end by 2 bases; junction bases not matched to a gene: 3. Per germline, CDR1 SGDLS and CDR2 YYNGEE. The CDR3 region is CASSVVGDYTDTQYF. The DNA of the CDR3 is TGTGCCAGCAGCGTAGTGGGGGACTACACAGATACGCAGTATTTT. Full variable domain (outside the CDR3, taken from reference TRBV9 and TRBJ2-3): DSGVTQTPKHLITATGQRVTLRCSPRSGDLSVYWYQQSLDQGLQFLIQYYNGEERAKGNILERFSAQQFPDLHSELNLSSLELGDSALYFCASSVVGDYTDTQYFGPGTRLTVL.

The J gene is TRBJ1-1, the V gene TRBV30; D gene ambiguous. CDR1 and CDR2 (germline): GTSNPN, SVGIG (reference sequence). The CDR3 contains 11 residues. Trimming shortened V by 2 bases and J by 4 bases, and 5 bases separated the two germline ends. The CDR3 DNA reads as TGTGCCTGGAGTATTTCCACTGAAGCTTTCTTT. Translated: CAWSISTEAFF.

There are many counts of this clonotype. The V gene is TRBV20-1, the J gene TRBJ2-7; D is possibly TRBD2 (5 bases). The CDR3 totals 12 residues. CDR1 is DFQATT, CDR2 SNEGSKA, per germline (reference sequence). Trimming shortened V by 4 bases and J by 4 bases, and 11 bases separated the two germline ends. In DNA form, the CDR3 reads TGCAGTGCTACGAGGACTGATTACGAGCAGTACTTC. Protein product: CSATRTDYEQYF.

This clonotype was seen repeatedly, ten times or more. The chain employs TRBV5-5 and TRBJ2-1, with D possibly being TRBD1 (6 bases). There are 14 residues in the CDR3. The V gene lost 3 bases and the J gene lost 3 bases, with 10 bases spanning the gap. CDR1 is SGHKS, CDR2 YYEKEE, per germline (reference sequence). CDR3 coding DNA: TGTGCCAGCAGCTGGGGACAATACTACAATGAGCAGTTCTTC. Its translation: CASSWGQYYNEQFF.

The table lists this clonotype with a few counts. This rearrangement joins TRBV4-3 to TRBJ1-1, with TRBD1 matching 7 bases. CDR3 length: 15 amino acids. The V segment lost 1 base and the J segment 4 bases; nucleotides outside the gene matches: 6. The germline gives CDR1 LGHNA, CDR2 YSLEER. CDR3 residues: CASSQGLEGATEAFF. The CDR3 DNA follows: TGCGCCAGCAGCCAAGGGTTAGAGGGGGCCACTGAAGCTTTCTTT.

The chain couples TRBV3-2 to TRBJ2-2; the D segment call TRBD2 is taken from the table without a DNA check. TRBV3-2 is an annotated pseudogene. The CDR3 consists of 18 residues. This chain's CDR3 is CASSQGLAGGPITGELFF. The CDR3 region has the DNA TGTGCCAGCAGCCAAGGACTAGCGGGAGGGCCTATCACCGGGGAGCTGTTTTTT.

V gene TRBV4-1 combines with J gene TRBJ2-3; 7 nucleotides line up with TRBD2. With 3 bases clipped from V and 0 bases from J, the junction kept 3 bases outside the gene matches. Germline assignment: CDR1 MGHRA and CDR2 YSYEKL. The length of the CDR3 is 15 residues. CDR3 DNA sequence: TGCGCCAGCAGCCAGGGGGGGACTAGCACAGATACGCAGTATTTT. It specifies CASSQGGTSTDTQYF.

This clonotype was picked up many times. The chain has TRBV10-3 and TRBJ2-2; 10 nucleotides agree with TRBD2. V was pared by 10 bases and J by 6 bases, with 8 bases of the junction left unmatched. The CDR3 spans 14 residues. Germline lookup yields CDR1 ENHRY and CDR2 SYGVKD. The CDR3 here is CATSEAGGPGELFF. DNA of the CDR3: TGTGCCACCTCAGAAGCGGGAGGGCCCGGGGAGCTGTTTTTT.

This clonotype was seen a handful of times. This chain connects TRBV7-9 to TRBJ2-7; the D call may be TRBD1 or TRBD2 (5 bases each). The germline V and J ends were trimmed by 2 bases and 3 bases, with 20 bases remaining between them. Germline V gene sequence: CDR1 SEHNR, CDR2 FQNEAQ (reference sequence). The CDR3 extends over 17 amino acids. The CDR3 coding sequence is TGTGCCAGCAGCTTAAACCGGGACGACCCTTTTGGCTACGAGCAGTACTTC. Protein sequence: CASSLNRDDPFGYEQYF. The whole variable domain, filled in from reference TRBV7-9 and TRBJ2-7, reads DTGVSQNPRHKITKRGQNVTFRCDPISEHNRLYWYRQTLGQGPEFLTYFQNEAQLEKSRLLSDRFSAERPKGSFSTLEIQRTEQGDSAMYLCASSLNRDDPFGYEQYFGPGTRLTVT.

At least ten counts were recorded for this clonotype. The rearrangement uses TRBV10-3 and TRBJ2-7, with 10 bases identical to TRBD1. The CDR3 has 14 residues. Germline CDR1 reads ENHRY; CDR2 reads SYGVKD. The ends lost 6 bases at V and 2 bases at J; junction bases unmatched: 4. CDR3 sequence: CAISPGQGTYEQYF. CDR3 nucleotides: TGTGCCATCAGCCCGGGACAGGGGACCTACGAGCAGTACTTC.

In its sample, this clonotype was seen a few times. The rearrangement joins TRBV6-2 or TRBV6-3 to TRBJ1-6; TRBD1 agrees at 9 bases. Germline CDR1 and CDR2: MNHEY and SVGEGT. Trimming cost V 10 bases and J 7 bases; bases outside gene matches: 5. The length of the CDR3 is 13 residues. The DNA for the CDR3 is TGTGCCATCGGACAGGGGAAGAATTCACCCCTCCACTTT. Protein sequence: CAIGQGKNSPLHF.

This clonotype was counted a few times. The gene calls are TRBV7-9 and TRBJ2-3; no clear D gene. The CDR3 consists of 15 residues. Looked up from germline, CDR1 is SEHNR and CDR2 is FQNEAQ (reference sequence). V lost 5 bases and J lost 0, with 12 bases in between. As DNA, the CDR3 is TGTGCCAGCAGCGCTCAGTCTGCTAGCACAGATACGCAGTATTTT. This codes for CASSAQSASTDTQYF.

The CDR3 sequence is CSAREMAPGELFF. In DNA, the CDR3 is TGCAGTGCTAGAGAGATGGCGCCCGGGGAGCTGTTTTTT. The V gene is TRBV20-1, the J gene TRBJ2-2; unclear D gene. The V gene's germline CDR1 is DFQATT and CDR2 SNEGSKA (reference sequence). The CDR3 is 13 residues long. The V and J ends lost 0 bases and 6 bases respectively, with 8 bases between them.

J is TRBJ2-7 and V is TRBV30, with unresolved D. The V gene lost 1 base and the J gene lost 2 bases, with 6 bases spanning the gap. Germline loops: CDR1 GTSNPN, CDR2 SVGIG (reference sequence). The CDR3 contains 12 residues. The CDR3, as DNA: TGTGCCTGGAGTGATTTGACCTACGAGCAGTACTTC. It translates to CAWSDLTYEQYF.

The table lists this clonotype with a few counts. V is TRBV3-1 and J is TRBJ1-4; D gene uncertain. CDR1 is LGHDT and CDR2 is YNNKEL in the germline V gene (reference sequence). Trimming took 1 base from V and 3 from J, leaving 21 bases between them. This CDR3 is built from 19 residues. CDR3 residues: CASSQAYHTRTVSNEKLFF. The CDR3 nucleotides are TGTGCCAGCAGCCAAGCTTATCATACACGAACGGTGTCTAATGAAAAACTGTTTTTT.

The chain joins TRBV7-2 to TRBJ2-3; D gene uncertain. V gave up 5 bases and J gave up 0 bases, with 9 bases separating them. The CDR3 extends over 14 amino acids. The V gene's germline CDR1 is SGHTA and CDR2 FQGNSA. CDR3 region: CASSLYASTDTQYF. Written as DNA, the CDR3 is TGTGCCAGCAGCCTTTACGCTAGCACAGATACGCAGTATTTT.

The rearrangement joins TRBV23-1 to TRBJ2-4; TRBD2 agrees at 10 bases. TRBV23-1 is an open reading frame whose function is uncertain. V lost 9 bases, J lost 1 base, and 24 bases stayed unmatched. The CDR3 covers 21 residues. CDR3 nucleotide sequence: TGCGCCAGGGGGGGGAACAGACCCGGGACTAGCGTCCGTGAGGCCAAAAACATTCAGTACTTC. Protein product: CARGGNRPGTSVREAKNIQYF.

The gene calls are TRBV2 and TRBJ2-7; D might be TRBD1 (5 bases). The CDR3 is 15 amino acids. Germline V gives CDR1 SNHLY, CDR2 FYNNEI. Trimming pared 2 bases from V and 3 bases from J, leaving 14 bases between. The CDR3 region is CASSELPGRYYEQYF. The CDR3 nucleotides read TGTGCCAGCAGTGAACTCCCAGGGCGCTACTACGAGCAGTACTTC. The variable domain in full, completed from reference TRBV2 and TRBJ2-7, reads EPEVTQTPSHQVTQMGQEVILRCVPISNHLYFYWYRQILGQKVEFLVSFYNNEISEKSEIFDDQFSVERPDGSNFTLKIRSTKLEDSAMYFCASSELPGRYYEQYFGPGTRLTVT.